This T cell receptor (beta chain) was found in a study of PD-1 blockade in mismatch repair-deficient tumors. Study at large: Enrolled about 2013-2016, patients had progressing, pretreated mismatch repair-deficient cancers of approximately 13 types.

All patients were mismatch repair deficient, assessed by either PCR or immunohistochemistry. TCRs were sequenced from a few patients responding to pembrolizumab. A note on this clone: The target antigen is unknown.

V lost 0 bases and J lost 0; bases outside the gene matches: 5. This CDR3 contains 16 residues. From germline, CDR1 is SGHKS and CDR2 YYEKEE (reference sequence). Produced via immunoSEQ multiplex PCR; TCRdb's table is partial and in-frame only. The sample has 15,000 to 20,000 clones, approximately 88% seen once; the top ten hold under 20%. Study results and limitations: Rapid post-treatment expansion, then contraction, generally preceding radiologic response, marked tumor-resident clones.

The specimen was PBMCs, collected before pembrolizumab treatment. The sequence came from an adult with mismatch repair-deficient cancer. The J gene is TRBJ2-7, the V gene TRBV5-5, with 8 bases identical to TRBD2. In DNA form, the CDR3 reads TGTGCCAGCAGCTTGGCACTAGCGGCGAGCTCCTACGAGCAGTACTTC. Translating it yields CASSLALAASSYEQYF. Variable domain in full (rest from reference TRBV5-5 and TRBJ2-7): DAGVTQSPTHLIKTRGQQVTLRCSPISGHKSVSWYQQVLGQGPQFIFQYYEKEERGRGNFPDRFSARQFPNYSSELNVNALLLGDSALYLCASSLALAASSYEQYFGPGTRLTVT.